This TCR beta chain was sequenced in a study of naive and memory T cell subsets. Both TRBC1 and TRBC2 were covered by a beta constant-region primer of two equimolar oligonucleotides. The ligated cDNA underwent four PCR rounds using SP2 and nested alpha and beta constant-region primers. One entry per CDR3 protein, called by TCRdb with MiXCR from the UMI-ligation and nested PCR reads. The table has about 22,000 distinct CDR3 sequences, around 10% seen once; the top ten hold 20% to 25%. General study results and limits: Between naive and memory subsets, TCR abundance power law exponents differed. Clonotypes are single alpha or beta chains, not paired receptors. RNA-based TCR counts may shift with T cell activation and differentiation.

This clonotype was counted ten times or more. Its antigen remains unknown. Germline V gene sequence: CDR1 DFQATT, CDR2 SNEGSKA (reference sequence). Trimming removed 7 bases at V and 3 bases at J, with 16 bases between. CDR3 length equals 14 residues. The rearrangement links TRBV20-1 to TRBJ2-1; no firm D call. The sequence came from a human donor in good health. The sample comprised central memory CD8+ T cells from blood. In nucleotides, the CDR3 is TGCAGTGGAAATTCGAGACTCTTCTACAATGAGCAGTTCTTC. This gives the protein CSGNSRLFYNEQFF.